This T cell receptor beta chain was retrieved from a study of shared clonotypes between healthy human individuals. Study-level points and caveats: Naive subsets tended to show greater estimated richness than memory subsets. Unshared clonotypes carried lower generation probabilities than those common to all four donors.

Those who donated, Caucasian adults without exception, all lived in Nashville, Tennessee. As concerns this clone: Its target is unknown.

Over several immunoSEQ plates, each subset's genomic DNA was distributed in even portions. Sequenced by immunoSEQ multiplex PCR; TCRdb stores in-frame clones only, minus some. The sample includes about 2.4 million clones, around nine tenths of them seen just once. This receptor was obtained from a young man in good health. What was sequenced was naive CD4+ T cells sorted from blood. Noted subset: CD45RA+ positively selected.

This chain's CDR3 is CAGGEGGYEQYF. The CDR3 DNA reads as TGTGCCGGCGGGGAAGGGGGCTACGAGCAGTACTTC. The chain couples TRBV28 to TRBJ2-7, with D perhaps TRBD1 or TRBD2 (6 bases each). Germline CDR1 and CDR2: MDHEN and SYDVKM. Trimming shortened V by 11 bases and J by 3 bases, and 14 bases separated the two germline ends. The CDR3 is 12 amino acids.